Given below is one T cell receptor beta chain in context. The antigen it binds to is not known. A much larger clone differs from this one at a single base, so this may be a read error. This record comes from a study of T-cell memory formation after mild COVID-19 (dated by TCRdb to about 2021). Broadly, across the study: Most TCR sequence clusters were specific to one of the two donors. The cohort was made up of two young adult volunteers, one female and one male, who were previously healthy. T-cell clones expanding and contracting after mild COVID-19 in a couple of donors were tracked by longitudinal TCRalpha and TCRbeta repertoire sequencing. Paper-wide results and their limitations: Contracting CD4+ clones turned up mainly in the CM and EM memory subsets, whereas EMRA was where CD8+ clones were enriched. Only two mild cases were covered by the study, and larger cohorts that include severe cases with pre-infection samples were considered necessary. The second-wave clones that peaked on day 37 were not confirmed to be SARS-CoV-2 specific. Clones contracting from day 15 to 85 had balanced CD4/CD8 phenotypes, while a second wave expanding from day 15 to 37 was biased towards CD4+. The detection of some responding clones in pre-infection memory suggests that pre-existing cross-reactive memory T cells joined the SARS-CoV-2 response.

PBMCs were isolated by Ficoll-Paque density gradient centrifugation. The sequencer was an Illumina NovaSeq 6000. TCRalpha and TCRbeta cDNA libraries were built by 5'RACE with constant-segment primers, adding sample barcodes and unique molecular identifiers. RNA was extracted from every sample with Trizol reagent. Library amplification was performed in two PCR steps, and a second sample barcode and Illumina TruSeq adapters were introduced in the second step. Sequencing of libraries was performed on an Illumina NovaSeq with 2 x 150 bp paired-end reads. In the authors' own workflow: With migec v1.2.7, reads were demultiplexed and then collapsed into UMI-guided consensus sequences. Using mixcr v2.1.11, UMI consensuses were aligned to TRA and TRB V and J templates and then assembled into clonotypes. Clonotypes were classified as expanded or contracted when called significant by both edgeR and NoisET, with noise models trained on biological replicates. For edgeR calls, the thresholds were a false discovery rate-adjusted p below 0.01 and a log2 fold-change of 1. As an exploratory analysis of dynamics, max-normalized trajectories of the 1000 most abundant clonotypes were examined with PCA combined with hierarchical clustering. The CD4 or CD8 phenotype of responding clones was assigned using the separately sequenced CD4+ and CD8+ repertoires. The public reads were reprocessed in TCRdb via fastp at Q25 and MiXCR, keeping in-frame beta chains. Each record represents a unique CDR3 protein, reported with the most common genes and DNA among its rows. The V and J calls, along with clone size, are taken from TCRdb and not from the paper's own processing. The sample table lists 310,000 or so distinct CDR3 sequences, roughly 15% of them with a count of one. 22% of the sample rests with the top ten.

The receptor was isolated from a young man who had mild COVID-19 (a few samples of this study predate the infection). The sample titles of this study are shuffled in the database, so cell type and time point are left out; the donor was told from shared clones. The sequenced sample consisted of PBMCs or a T cell subset sorted from them (not recorded which).

Here is the DNA: TGTGCCACCAGTGATACCTCGATGGGACAGGGAGGCACCGGGGAGCTGTTTTTT. This yields the protein CATSDTSMGQGGTGELFF. The chain is made from TRBV24-1 and TRBJ2-2, and TRBD1 aligns with 9 junction nucleotides. After removal of 3 bases from V and 4 bases from J, the junction retains 11 bases not matched to a gene. The CDR3 numbers 18 residues from cysteine through phenylalanine. Only the CDR3 DNA stays, 54 bases, in frame from base 1. CDR1 and CDR2 (KGHDR, SFDVKD) derive from the germline V gene.